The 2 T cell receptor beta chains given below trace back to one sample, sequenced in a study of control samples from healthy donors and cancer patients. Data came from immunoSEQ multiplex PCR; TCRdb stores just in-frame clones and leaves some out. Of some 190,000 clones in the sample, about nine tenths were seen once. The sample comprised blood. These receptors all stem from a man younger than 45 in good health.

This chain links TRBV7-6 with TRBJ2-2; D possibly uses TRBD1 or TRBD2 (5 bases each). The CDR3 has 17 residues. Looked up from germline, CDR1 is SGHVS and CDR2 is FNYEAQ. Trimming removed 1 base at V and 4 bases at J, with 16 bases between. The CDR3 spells CASSLVGATTSTGELFF. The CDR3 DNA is TGTGCCAGCAGCTTAGTTGGGGCGACTACAAGCACCGGGGAGCTGTTTTTT.

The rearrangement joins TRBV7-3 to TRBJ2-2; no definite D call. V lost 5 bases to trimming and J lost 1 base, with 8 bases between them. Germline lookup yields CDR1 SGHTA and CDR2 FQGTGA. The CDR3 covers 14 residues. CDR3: CASSTYLNTGELFF. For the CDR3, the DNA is TGTGCCAGCAGCACCTACTTGAACACCGGGGAGCTGTTTTTT.